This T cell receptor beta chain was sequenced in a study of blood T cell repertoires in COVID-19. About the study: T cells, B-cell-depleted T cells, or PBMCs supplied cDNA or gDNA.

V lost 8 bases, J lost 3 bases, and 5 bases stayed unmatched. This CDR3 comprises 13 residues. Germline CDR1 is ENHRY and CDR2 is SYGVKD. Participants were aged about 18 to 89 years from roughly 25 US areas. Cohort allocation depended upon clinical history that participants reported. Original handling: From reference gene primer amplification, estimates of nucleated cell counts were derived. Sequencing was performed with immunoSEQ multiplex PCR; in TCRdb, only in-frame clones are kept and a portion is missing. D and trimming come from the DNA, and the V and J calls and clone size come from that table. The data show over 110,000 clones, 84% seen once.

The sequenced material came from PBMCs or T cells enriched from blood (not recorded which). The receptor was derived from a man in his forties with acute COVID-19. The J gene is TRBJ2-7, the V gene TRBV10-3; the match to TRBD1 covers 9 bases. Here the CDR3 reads CAIRGQGGYEQYF. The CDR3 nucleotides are TGTGCCATCCGGGGACAGGGAGGCTACGAGCAGTACTTC.